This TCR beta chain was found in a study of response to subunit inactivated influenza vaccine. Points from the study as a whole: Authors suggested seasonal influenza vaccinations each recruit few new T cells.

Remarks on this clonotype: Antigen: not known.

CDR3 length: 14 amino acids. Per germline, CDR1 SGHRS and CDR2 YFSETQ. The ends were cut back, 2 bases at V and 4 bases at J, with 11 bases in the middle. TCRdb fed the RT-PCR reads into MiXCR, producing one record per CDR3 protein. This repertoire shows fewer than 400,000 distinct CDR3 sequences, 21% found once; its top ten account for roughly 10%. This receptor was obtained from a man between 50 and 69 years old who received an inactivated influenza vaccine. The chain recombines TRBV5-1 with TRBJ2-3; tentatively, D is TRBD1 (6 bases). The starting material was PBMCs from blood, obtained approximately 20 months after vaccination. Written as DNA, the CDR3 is TGCGCCAGCAGCTTTTCACAGGGTTCAGATACGCAGTATTTT. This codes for CASSFSQGSDTQYF.